The 21 T cell receptor beta chains given below trace back to one sample, sequenced in a study of T cell responses to AZD1222 COVID-19 vaccine. Some clones are missing from TCRdb's copy, which holds only in-frame ones; the method was immunoSEQ multiplex PCR. The sample contains under 150,000 clones, 93% of which appear only once. The material was peripheral blood, obtained on day 0 of AZD1222 vaccination. The receptor source for this set is an adult in good health.

This chain uses TRBV3-1 (or the pseudogene TRBV3-2) with TRBJ2-7, with D tentatively TRBD2 (6 bases). CDR3 size: 16 residues. Germline-derived CDR1 and CDR2 are LGHDT and YNNKEL (reference sequence). V lost 2 bases to trimming and J lost 2 bases, with 16 bases between them. CDR3 DNA: TGTGCCAGCAGCCAATCACCGGGACTCGAAACCTACGAGCAGTACTTC. It translates to CASSQSPGLETYEQYF.

The J gene is TRBJ2-3, the V gene TRBV27; TRBD2 aligns across 7 bases. Germline V gene sequence: CDR1 MNHEY, CDR2 SMNVEV (reference sequence). With 5 bases clipped from V and 0 bases from J, the junction kept 2 bases outside the gene matches. The CDR3 is 14 amino acids. The CDR3, as DNA: TGTGCCAGCAGTGCGGGAGTGAGCACAGATACGCAGTATTTT. Its protein product is CASSAGVSTDTQYF.

This sequence joins TRBV28 and TRBJ1-5; a possible D gene is TRBD1 (6 bases). The CDR3 runs to 14 residues. Between the trimmed V and J ends, which lost 4 bases and 7 bases, there was a span of 14 bases. Germline V gives CDR1 MDHEN, CDR2 SYDVKM. The CDR3 sequence is CASSSTGLRQPQHF. The CDR3 coding sequence is TGTGCCAGCAGTTCTACAGGGTTGAGACAGCCCCAGCATTTT.

The chain joins TRBV9 to TRBJ2-6; TRBD1 is a possible D gene (5 bases). The germline CDR1 and CDR2 sequences are SGDLS and YYNGEE. V lost 0 bases and J 1 base, leaving 5 bases between the germline ends. CDR3 length: 15 residues. CDR3 sequence reads: CASSVEGSGANVLTF. CDR3 coding DNA: TGTGCCAGCAGCGTAGAGGGGTCTGGGGCCAACGTCCTGACTTTC.

This chain connects TRBV18 to TRBJ1-6; a possible D gene is TRBD1 (6 bases). Germline V lookup: CDR1 KGHSH, CDR2 LQKENI. Trimming took off 3 bases at V and 7 bases at J, with 10 bases between the two ends. This CDR3 is built from 14 residues. CDR3 in DNA: TGTGCCAGCTCACCGGACAGTTCCAATTCACCCCTCCACTTT. Amino acids: CASSPDSSNSPLHF.

The chain couples TRBV28 to TRBJ1-3; D unclear. There are 15 residues in the CDR3. Germline CDR1 MDHEN, CDR2 SYDVKM. V lost 1 base to trimming and J lost 8 bases, with 15 bases between them. CDR3 residues: CASSLLDNLRDTIYF. The CDR3 DNA sequence: TGTGCCAGCAGTTTATTAGACAATTTGAGAGACACCATATATTTT.

The chain recombines TRBV28 with TRBJ1-4; weak D call: TRBD1 (6 bases). The CDR3 has 18 residues. Germline lookup yields CDR1 MDHEN and CDR2 SYDVKM. With 2 bases removed from V and 3 bases from J, the gap between germline ends came to 19 bases. The CDR3 nucleotides are TGTGCCAGCAGTTTAGCGGGGGCTGGAGTGGGGGCTAATGAAAAACTGTTTTTT. This codes for CASSLAGAGVGANEKLFF.

The V and J genes are TRBV19 and TRBJ2-1; D not certain. There are 13 residues in the CDR3. The germline V gene has CDR1 LNHDA and CDR2 SQIVND (reference sequence). V lost 0 bases to trimming and J lost 5 bases, with 5 bases between them. CDR3 in amino acids: CASSIDRHNEQFF. The CDR3 nucleotides read TGTGCCAGTAGTATAGATCGGCACAATGAGCAGTTCTTC.

This clone was observed a single time. The V and J genes are TRBV7-3 and TRBJ2-2; 11 positions match TRBD2. The ends lost 5 bases at V and 4 bases at J; junction bases unmatched: 6. In germline, CDR1 is SGHTA, CDR2 FQGTGA. The CDR3 extends over 16 amino acids. In nucleotides, the CDR3 is TGTGCCAGCAGCCCCTTAGCGGGAGGGGTCACCGGGGAGCTGTTTTTT. Its protein product is CASSPLAGGVTGELFF.

The V and J genes are TRBV19 and TRBJ1-2; D may be TRBD1 (6 bases). There are 15 residues in the CDR3. The germline V gene has CDR1 LNHDA and CDR2 SQIVND (reference sequence). Trimming took off 6 bases at V and 4 bases at J, with 18 bases between the two ends. CDR3 nucleotides: TGTGCCAGTAGCTCTACGGGGGGCGCGGTCTATGGCTACACCTTC. Translation gives CASSSTGGAVYGYTF.

The chain combines TRBV21-1 with TRBJ2-7; the table calls TRBD2, which could not be checked here. TRBV21-1 is a recognized pseudogene. The CDR3 runs 16 residues. DNA of the CDR3: TGTGCCAGCAGCAACACAGGTCGACGGGAGGACGACGAGCAGTACTTC. Encoded protein: CASSNTGRREDDEQYF.

The DNA of the CDR3 is TGTGCCATCAGGTCGGACAGGAGCACAGATACGCAGTATTTT. It specifies CAIRSDRSTDTQYF. The chain has TRBV10-3 and TRBJ2-3, with 7 bases identical to TRBD1. The CDR3 is 14 residues long. V lost 6 bases to trimming and J lost 0 bases; unmatched junction nucleotides: 3. Germline V gene lookup returns CDR1 ENHRY and CDR2 SYGVKD.

The rearrangement links TRBV11-2 to TRBJ1-1; no definite D call. Germline loops: CDR1 SGHAT, CDR2 FQNNGV. V lost 1 base to trimming and J lost 5 bases, with 8 bases between them. There are 13 residues in the CDR3. The CDR3 loop reads CASSLVRYTEAFF. The CDR3 coding sequence is TGTGCCAGCAGCTTAGTACGATATACTGAAGCTTTCTTT.

This clone has more than one count but fewer than ten. The chain uses TRBV4-3 and TRBJ1-1; D is ambiguous. Germline CDR1 is LGHNA and CDR2 is YSLEER. V lost 0 bases and J 5 bases, leaving 7 bases between the germline ends. The CDR3 loop spans 13 amino acids. CDR3 residues: CASSQEFSTEAFF. The CDR3, as DNA: TGCGCCAGCAGCCAAGAGTTTTCAACTGAAGCTTTCTTT.

CDR3 sequence: CASSSGTPYEQYF. The CDR3 nucleotides read TGCGCCAGCAGTAGCGGGACTCCCTACGAGCAGTACTTC. The chain combines TRBV10-2 with TRBJ2-7, with TRBD2 matching 7 bases. Unmatched junction bases numbered 3, after V lost 5 bases and J lost 2 bases. Germline V gene lookup returns CDR1 WSHSY and CDR2 SAAADI. This CDR3 has 13 residues.

The sample holds one count of this clone. The genes are TRBV6-5 and TRBJ1-2; D is unresolved. Germline V gives CDR1 MNHEY, CDR2 SVGAGI. This CDR3 spans 14 amino acids. Trimming took 5 bases from V and 3 from J, leaving 13 bases between them. The CDR3 nucleotides read TGTGCCAGCAGTCCCCCTGGGTACGACTATGGCTACACCTTC. As protein: CASSPPGYDYGYTF.

The rearrangement joins TRBV5-4 to TRBJ1-2; TRBD1 might be the D (6 bases). The CDR3 contains 14 residues. CDR1 is SGHNT, CDR2 YYREEE, per germline (reference sequence). V was pared by 4 bases and J by 8 bases, with 18 bases between. The CDR3 here is CASSLMGGRGGYTF. In DNA, the CDR3 is TGTGCCAGCAGCCTAATGGGGGGGCGCGGCGGCTACACCTTC.

V usage is TRBV7-9 and J usage is TRBJ1-1; D is unresolved. V was cut by 1 base and J by 6 bases, with 9 bases left in between. This CDR3 has 13 residues. Germline CDR1 SEHNR, CDR2 FQNEAQ (reference sequence). CDR3 sequence reads: CASSLVEFSEAFF. The CDR3 region has the DNA TGTGCCAGCAGCTTAGTAGAATTCTCTGAAGCTTTCTTT.

The rearrangement uses TRBV4-1 and TRBJ2-5; 10 nucleotides match TRBD2. The CDR3 sequence is 18 residues long. The V gene's germline CDR1 is MGHRA and CDR2 YSYEKL. With V trimmed by 1 base and J by 1 base, 9 bases remained unmatched. The CDR3 is CASSQGVAGGSAQETQYF. The CDR3 nucleotides are TGCGCCAGCAGCCAAGGGGTAGCGGGAGGATCGGCCCAAGAGACCCAGTACTTC.

The count of this clone is one. The genes are TRBV9 and TRBJ1-1; possible D gene TRBD1, 6 bases. Per the germline V gene, CDR1 is SGDLS and CDR2 is YYNGEE. Trimming removed 4 bases from V and 6 bases from J, with 19 bases in between. This CDR3 has 15 amino acids. The chain's CDR3 is CASSSYTGGLAEAFF. Here the CDR3 DNA reads TGTGCCAGCAGCAGCTATACGGGGGGCTTGGCTGAAGCTTTCTTT.

This chain joins TRBV21-1 and TRBJ2-1; no check of the table's D call, TRBD1, against the DNA was made. TRBV21-1 is termed a pseudogene. CDR3 size: 15 residues. The CDR3 loop reads CASSITGTTYNEQFF. The DNA for the CDR3 is TGTGCCAGCAGCATCACCGGGACAACCTACAATGAGCAGTTCTTC.